This T cell receptor beta chain was profiled in a study of blood T cells in healthy people across ages. Broader study findings: Total diversity from one million sequenced T cells was likely underestimated.

The use of a sample-barcoded 5' primer and a J-beta primer mix characterized a second PCR of roughly 6 to 11 cycles. One entry per CDR3 protein results from TCRdb running MiXCR on the 5' RACE reads. This sample has 750,000 or so distinct CDR3 sequences; approximately 25% occur once, and the top ten carry more than 7.5%. Turning to this clonotype: Its antigen is unidentified.

Germline assignment: CDR1 KGHSH and CDR2 LQKENI. V lost 4 bases and J lost 2, with 15 bases in between. This CDR3 spans 15 amino acids. The sample was also reused in another study, on T cells of mothers and their children.

Sample: blood. The clonotype was recovered from a boy between 5 and 17 years old in good health. The rearrangement uses TRBV18 and TRBJ2-7; D uncertain. CDR3 region: CASSLYRAGPYEQYF. CDR3 coding DNA: TGTGCCAGCTCACTATATCGGGCAGGCCCCTACGAGCAGTACTTC.